This T cell receptor beta chain was observed in a study of T cell responses to AZD1222 COVID-19 vaccine. A word on this clone: Its cognate antigen is unknown.

Using immunoSEQ multiplex PCR, the repertoire was profiled, and TCRdb retains in-frame clones only, with some absent. The sample has under 150,000 clones; roughly 92% are singletons. The analysis combined second doses at about 4 or about 12 weeks. General study findings and limits: Donors were chiefly white British, with a greater number of females, and clonal diversity was perhaps underestimated. Repertoire sampling was restricted to post-peak T cell response timepoints. Only six individuals given AZD1222 were seropositive at baseline.

Material: peripheral blood, obtained 28 days after the second AZD1222 dose. The TCR originated in an adult who received the AZD1222 COVID-19 vaccine.

The CDR3 coding sequence is TGCGCCAGCAGCTACCGGTCGTTCAGGGGGGGACCCCACACAGATACGCAGTATTTT. Its protein is CASSYRSFRGGPHTDTQYF. The chain uses TRBV4-3 and TRBJ2-3, with D perhaps given as TRBD1 or TRBD2 (7 bases each). CDR3 size: 19 residues. Germline V gives CDR1 LGHNA, CDR2 YSLEER. V lost 5 bases, J lost 2 bases, and 26 bases lay in between.